A single sample is the source of the 22 T cell receptor beta chains below, sequenced in a study of blood T cell repertoires in COVID-19. Clones were sequenced by immunoSEQ multiplex PCR, and TCRdb holds only the in-frame ones, with some missing. The sample contains 150,000 or so clones, about 80% of which appear only once. The sample taken for sequencing was peripheral blood. The receptors come from an older woman with acute or convalescent COVID-19.

This rearrangement joins TRBV3-1 (or the pseudogene TRBV3-2) to TRBJ1-5; D possibly corresponds to TRBD1 (5 bases). This CDR3 has 15 amino acids. V lost 0 bases and J 2 bases, leaving 8 bases between the germline ends. In germline, CDR1 is LGHDT, CDR2 YNNKEL (reference sequence). The CDR3 sequence is CASSQDGRGNQPQHF. The CDR3 DNA is TGTGCCAGCAGCCAAGACGGCAGGGGCAATCAGCCCCAGCATTTT.

This chain uses TRBV18 with TRBJ2-7; 8 bases line up with TRBD1. Germline V CDR1 and CDR2: KGHSH, LQKENI. Trimming at V came to 4 bases and at J to 1 base, leaving 9 bases not matched to a gene. The CDR3 has 16 residues. CDR3 residues: CASSRAGGQGSYEQYF. As DNA, the CDR3 is TGTGCCAGCTCACGGGCTGGCGGACAGGGATCCTACGAGCAGTACTTC.

The chain employs TRBV28 and TRBJ1-4, with TRBD1 matching 11 bases. In germline, CDR1 is MDHEN, CDR2 SYDVKM. V shed 4 bases, J shed 8 bases, and the junction held 6 bases outside the gene matches. The CDR3 has 15 amino acids. CDR3 in amino acids: CASSSRTGGDEKLFF. CDR3 coding DNA: TGTGCCAGCAGTTCTAGGACAGGGGGCGACGAAAAACTGTTTTTT.

This sequence joins TRBV4-1 and TRBJ2-6; no clear D gene. In germline, CDR1 is MGHRA, CDR2 YSYEKL. CDR3 length: 15 amino acids. Trimming took 5 bases from V and 0 from J, leaving 8 bases between them. CDR3 sequence (DNA): TGCGCCAGCAGCTCGACGGGCTCTGGGGCCAACGTCCTGACTTTC. This encodes CASSSTGSGANVLTF.

CDR3 sequence: CSVLRDRDSYEQYF. As DNA, the CDR3 is TGCAGCGTGCTCCGGGACAGGGACTCCTACGAGCAGTACTTC. The V gene is TRBV29-1, the J gene TRBJ2-7; 9 positions agree with TRBD1. With V trimmed by 6 bases and J by 0 bases, 6 bases remained unmatched. The CDR3 spans 14 residues. CDR1 and CDR2 (germline): SQVTM, ANQGSEA.

The chain uses TRBV5-1 and TRBJ1-4; 7 bases line up with TRBD1. V lost 4 bases, J lost 0 bases, and 12 bases stayed unmatched. Germline lookup yields CDR1 SGHRS and CDR2 YFSETQ. The CDR3 length is 18 residues. The CDR3 reads CASSNRDSRFATNEKLFF. The CDR3, as DNA: TGCGCCAGCAGCAACCGGGACAGCAGATTTGCAACTAATGAAAAACTGTTTTTT. Full variable domain (missing parts from reference TRBV5-1 and TRBJ1-4): KAGVTQTPRYLIKTRGQQVTLSCSPISGHRSVSWYQQTPGQGLQFLFEYFSETQRNKGNFPGRFSGRQFSNSRSEMNVSTLELGDSALYLCASSNRDSRFATNEKLFFGSGTQLSVL.

This clone was found once. The chain combines TRBV19 with TRBJ1-6, with 9 bases fitting TRBD1. The germline V gene has CDR1 LNHDA and CDR2 SQIVND (reference sequence). The CDR3 covers 15 residues. The junction had 4 bases not matched to a gene; V was cut back by 3 bases and J by 7 bases. The CDR3 loop reads CASSILDRGNSPLHF. The DNA of the CDR3 is TGTGCCAGTAGTATCCTCGACAGGGGGAATTCACCCCTCCACTTT.

This clone occurred a few times. As DNA, the CDR3 is TGTGCCAGCAGCGTTTTGACAGGGGGCCCTACTAACTATGGCTACACCTTC. This translates into CASSVLTGGPTNYGYTF. The chain employs TRBV3-1 (or the pseudogene TRBV3-2) and TRBJ1-2; 10 positions match TRBD1. Looked up from germline, CDR1 is LGHDT and CDR2 is YNNKEL (reference sequence). The CDR3 loop spans 17 amino acids. With V trimmed by 5 bases and J by 0 bases, 9 bases remained unmatched.

The V and J genes are TRBV28 and TRBJ2-5; the D gene is possibly TRBD1 (6 bases). The V and J ends lost 2 bases and 2 bases respectively, with 15 bases between them. The germline V gene has CDR1 MDHEN and CDR2 SYDVKM. This CDR3 spans 16 amino acids. CDR3 sequence reads: CASSLKTGWQQETQYF. The CDR3 DNA is TGTGCCAGCAGTTTAAAGACAGGATGGCAACAAGAGACCCAGTACTTC.

J is TRBJ1-1 and V is TRBV3-1 (or the pseudogene TRBV3-2); D ambiguous. The V and J ends lost 1 base and 1 base respectively, with 10 bases between them. This CDR3 contains 15 residues. Germline V gene data show CDR1 as LGHDT and CDR2 as YNNKEL (reference sequence). DNA of the CDR3: TGTGCCAGCAGCCAAGGAGGCAGAACGAACACTGAAGCTTTCTTT. It codes for CASSQGGRTNTEAFF.

J is TRBJ2-5 and V is TRBV9; 12 nucleotides align to TRBD2. Germline V lookup: CDR1 SGDLS, CDR2 YYNGEE. With 4 bases clipped from V and 5 bases from J, the junction kept 6 bases outside the gene matches. The CDR3 contains 15 residues. The CDR3 region is CASSTSGGIGETQYF. The CDR3 DNA sequence: TGTGCCAGCAGCACTAGCGGGGGGATAGGGGAGACCCAGTACTTC.

V is TRBV15 and J is TRBJ2-1; D is undetermined. Trimming removed 1 base from V and 6 bases from J, with 10 bases in between. This CDR3 is built from 14 residues. Germline V CDR1 and CDR2: LNHNV, YYDKDF (reference sequence). The DNA of the CDR3 is TGTGCCACCAGCAGAGTACTCCCCCCCAATGAGCAGTTCTTC. This gives the protein CATSRVLPPNEQFF.

V usage is TRBV28 and J usage is TRBJ2-7, with 7 bases matching TRBD2. Unmatched junction bases numbered 4, after V lost 8 bases and J lost 0 bases. CDR1 and CDR2 from the germline V gene are MDHEN and SYDVKM. CDR3 length: 13 residues. CDR3 DNA: TGTGCCAGCGGCCGGGGGGACTCCTACGAGCAGTACGTC. Its translation: CASGRGDSYEQYV.

This CDR3 reads CASSRRAGELFF. The CDR3 DNA is TGTGCCAGCAGCCGACGGGCCGGGGAGCTGTTTTTT. The chain has TRBV3-1 (or the pseudogene TRBV3-2) and TRBJ2-2; the D is unclear. Germline V gene lookup returns CDR1 LGHDT and CDR2 YNNKEL (reference sequence). The CDR3 consists of 12 residues. Trimming shortened V by 4 bases and J by 6 bases, and 6 bases separated the two germline ends.

The chain joins TRBV7-2 to TRBJ2-1; 9 nucleotides match TRBD2. This CDR3 region has 17 residues. Germline V CDR1 and CDR2: SGHTA, FQGNSA. V lost 7 bases to trimming and J lost 1 base; unmatched junction nucleotides: 11. In DNA form, the CDR3 reads TGTGCCAGCAACCCTCGGGCGGGGGGGCGGTCCTACAATGAGCAGTTCTTC. Protein sequence: CASNPRAGGRSYNEQFF.

In this sample, this clone turned up once. The CDR3 protein is CASSQQSPGGGEKLFF. The DNA of the CDR3 is TGTGCCAGCAGCCAACAGTCCCCCGGGGGGGGTGAAAAACTGTTTTTT. J is TRBJ1-4 and V is TRBV3-1 (or the pseudogene TRBV3-2), with D possibly TRBD1 on 5 matching bases. The CDR3 length is 16 residues. Germline CDR1 LGHDT, CDR2 YNNKEL (reference sequence). Trimming stripped 2 bases from V and 7 bases from J, with 17 bases between.

The gene calls are TRBV5-1 and TRBJ1-6, with a tentative D call TRBD1 (5 bases). With 3 bases removed from V and 9 bases from J, the gap between germline ends came to 22 bases. Germline loops: CDR1 SGHRS, CDR2 YFSETQ. The CDR3 extends over 17 amino acids. The CDR3 DNA is TGCGCCAGCAGCTCGGGGGTGGCCGCCGTTAGGAGTTCACCCCTCCACTTT. This encodes CASSSGVAAVRSSPLHF.

The chain employs TRBV3-1 (or the pseudogene TRBV3-2) and TRBJ1-2; D might be TRBD1 (5 bases). This CDR3 region has 15 residues. Germline V gene lookup returns CDR1 LGHDT and CDR2 YNNKEL (reference sequence). V dropped 3 bases and J dropped 2 bases, with 13 bases sitting between them. This CDR3 reads CASSQEGWPNYGYTF. The CDR3 region has the DNA TGTGCCAGCAGCCAGGAGGGGTGGCCCAACTATGGCTACACCTTC.

The gene calls are TRBV10-1 and TRBJ2-7; 9 nucleotides agree with TRBD1. The CDR3 runs 16 residues. The ends lost 6 bases at V and 1 base at J; junction bases unmatched: 10. The germline CDR1 and CDR2 sequences are WNHNN and SYGVQD (reference sequence). The CDR3 protein is CASRTAGTGWSYEQYF. In DNA, the CDR3 is TGCGCCAGCAGGACCGCCGGGACAGGGTGGTCCTACGAGCAGTACTTC.

V is TRBV9 and J is TRBJ1-1; TRBD1 matches at 7 bases. CDR1 is SGDLS, CDR2 YYNGEE, per germline. The CDR3 runs 16 residues. With V trimmed by 3 bases and J by 1 base, 9 bases remained unmatched. CDR3 amino acids: CASSANPGTANTEAFF. In DNA form, the CDR3 reads TGTGCCAGCAGCGCCAACCCCGGGACAGCGAACACTGAAGCTTTCTTT.

This chain connects TRBV18 to TRBJ1-1; no clear D gene. The germline CDR1 and CDR2 sequences are KGHSH and LQKENI. Trimming left V 5 bases short and J 0 bases short, with 10 bases between. This CDR3 contains 14 residues. CDR3 region: CASSSAIMNTEAFF. The CDR3 nucleotides read TGTGCCAGCTCATCTGCTATTATGAACACTGAAGCTTTCTTT.

This clone appeared once. The J gene is TRBJ2-7, the V gene TRBV7-9; D remains unclear. Trimming removed 1 base from V and 4 bases from J, with 5 bases in between. Germline V lookup: CDR1 SEHNR, CDR2 FQNEAQ (reference sequence). The CDR3 runs to 12 residues. CDR3 region: CASSLGAYEQYF. As DNA, the CDR3 is TGTGCCAGCAGCTTAGGGGCGTACGAGCAGTACTTC.